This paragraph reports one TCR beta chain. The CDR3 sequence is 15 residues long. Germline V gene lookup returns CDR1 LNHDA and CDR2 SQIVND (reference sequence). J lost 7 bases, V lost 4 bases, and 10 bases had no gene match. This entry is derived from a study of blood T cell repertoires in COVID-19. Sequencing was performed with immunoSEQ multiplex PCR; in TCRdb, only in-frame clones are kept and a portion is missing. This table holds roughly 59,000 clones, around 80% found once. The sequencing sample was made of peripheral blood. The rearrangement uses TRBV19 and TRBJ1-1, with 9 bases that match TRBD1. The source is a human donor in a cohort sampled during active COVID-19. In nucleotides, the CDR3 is TGTGCCAGTAGTAGGGGGACAGGGTCTTTGGGTGAAGCTTTCTTT. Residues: CASSRGTGSLGEAFF.